This T cell receptor beta chain derives from a study of T cells in narcolepsy. In germline, CDR1 is SGDLS, CDR2 YYNGEE. Trimming cost V 2 bases and J 0 bases, with 14 bases left between them. The CDR3 is 17 residues long. The data were produced by immunoSEQ multiplex PCR, yet TCRdb's version contains in-frame clones alone and is incomplete. The profile shows about 22,000 clones, approximately 81% of them singletons. The material sequenced was memory (CD45RA-) CD4+ T cells from blood. The origin of this receptor is a human donor in good health. V usage is TRBV9 and J usage is TRBJ2-2, with D perhaps being TRBD1 or TRBD2 (5 bases each). The CDR3 bases are TGTGCCAGCAGCGTCCTGGTGGGGGTAACGAACACCGGGGAGCTGTTTTTT. Its protein is CASSVLVGVTNTGELFF.